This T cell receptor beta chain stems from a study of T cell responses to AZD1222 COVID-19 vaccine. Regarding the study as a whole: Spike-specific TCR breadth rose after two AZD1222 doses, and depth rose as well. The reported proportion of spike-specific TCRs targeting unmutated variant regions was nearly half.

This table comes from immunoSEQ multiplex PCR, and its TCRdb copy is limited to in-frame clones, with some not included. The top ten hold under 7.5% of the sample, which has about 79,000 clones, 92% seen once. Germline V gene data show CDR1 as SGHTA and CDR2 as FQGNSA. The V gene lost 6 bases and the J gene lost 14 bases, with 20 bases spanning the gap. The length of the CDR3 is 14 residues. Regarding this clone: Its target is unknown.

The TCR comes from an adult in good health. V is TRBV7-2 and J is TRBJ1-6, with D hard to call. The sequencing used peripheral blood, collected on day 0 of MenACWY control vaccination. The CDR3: CASSKRPETRALHF. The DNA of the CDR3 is TGTGCCAGCAGTAAAAGGCCGGAAACTCGGGCCCTCCACTTT.